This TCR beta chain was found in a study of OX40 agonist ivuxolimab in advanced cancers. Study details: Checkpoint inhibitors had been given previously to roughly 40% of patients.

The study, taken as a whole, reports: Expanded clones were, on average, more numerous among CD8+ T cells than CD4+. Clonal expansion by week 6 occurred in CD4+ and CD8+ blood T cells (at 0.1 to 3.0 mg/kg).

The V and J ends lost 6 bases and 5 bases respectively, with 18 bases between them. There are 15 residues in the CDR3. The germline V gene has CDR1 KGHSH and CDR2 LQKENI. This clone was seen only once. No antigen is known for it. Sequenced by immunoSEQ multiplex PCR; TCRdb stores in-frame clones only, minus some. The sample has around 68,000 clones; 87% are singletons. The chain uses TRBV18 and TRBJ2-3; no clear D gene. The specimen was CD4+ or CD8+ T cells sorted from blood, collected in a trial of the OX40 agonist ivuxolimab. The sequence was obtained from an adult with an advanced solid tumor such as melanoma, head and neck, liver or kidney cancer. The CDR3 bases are TGTGCCAGCTCCTCAGTCAACCCCTCAGGAGATACGCAGTATTTT. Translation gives CASSSVNPSGDTQYF. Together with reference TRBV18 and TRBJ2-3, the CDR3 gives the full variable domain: NAGVMQNPRHLVRRRGQEARLRCSPMKGHSHVYWYRQLPEEGLKFMVYLQKENIIDESGMPKERFSAEFPKEGPSILRIQQVVRGDSAAYFCASSSVNPSGDTQYFGPGTRLTVL.